The 5 T cell receptor beta chains below all came from one sample that was sequenced in a study of T cell responses to AZD1222 COVID-19 vaccine. Method: immunoSEQ multiplex PCR; TCRdb's copy keeps in-frame clones and lacks some. This sample has about 81,000 clones, with over 75% found just once. Source: peripheral blood, taken 28 days after the second AZD1222 dose. The source of these receptors is an adult who received the AZD1222 COVID-19 vaccine.

The V gene is TRBV19, the J gene TRBJ1-5, with a tentative D call TRBD1 (5 bases). Trimming shortened V by 4 bases and J by 4 bases, and 11 bases separated the two germline ends. Germline loops: CDR1 LNHDA, CDR2 SQIVND (reference sequence). The CDR3 sequence is 14 residues long. CDR3 loop: CASSTWDGNQPQHF. DNA for the CDR3: TGTGCCAGTAGTACCTGGGACGGAAATCAGCCCCAGCATTTT.

The chain employs TRBV19 and TRBJ1-2; 11 bases are shared with TRBD1. Germline loops: CDR1 LNHDA, CDR2 SQIVND (reference sequence). V lost 3 bases, J lost 0 bases, and 3 bases stayed unmatched. The CDR3 has 16 residues. The CDR3 nucleotides are TGTGCCAGTAGTATTTCGGGACAGGGGGCTAACTATGGCTACACCTTC. Encoded protein: CASSISGQGANYGYTF.

The chain is built from TRBV5-1 and TRBJ2-6; the match to TRBD1 covers 11 bases. With 4 bases clipped from V and 0 bases from J, the junction kept 6 bases outside the gene matches. The CDR3 extends over 18 amino acids. Germline V CDR1 and CDR2: SGHRS, YFSETQ. This CDR3 reads CASSPPGQGGSGANVLTF. CDR3 sequence (DNA): TGCGCCAGCAGCCCCCCGGGACAGGGGGGCTCTGGGGCCAACGTCCTGACTTTC.

The chain couples TRBV15 to TRBJ1-6; 9 nucleotides match TRBD1. Germline CDR1 is LNHNV and CDR2 is YYDKDF (reference sequence). The CDR3 spans 16 residues. V shed 0 bases, J shed 9 bases, and the junction held 6 bases outside the gene matches. CDR3 amino acids: CATSRDKTGGSSPLHF. The CDR3 bases are TGTGCCACCAGCAGAGATAAAACAGGGGGCAGTTCACCCCTCCACTTT. Based on the CDR3 plus reference TRBV15 and TRBJ1-6, the full variable domain is DAMVIQNPRYQVTQFGKPVTLSCSQTLNHNVMYWYQQKSSQAPKLLFHYYDKDFNNEADTPDNFQSRRPNTSFCFLDIRSPGLGDTAMYLCATSRDKTGGSSPLHFGNGTRLTVT.

This clone was seen only a few times. This chain joins TRBV5-1 and TRBJ1-3; a possible D gene is TRBD1 (5 bases). Germline CDR1 SGHRS, CDR2 YFSETQ. V gave up 2 bases and J gave up 4 bases, with 10 bases separating them. The CDR3 is made up of 14 amino acids. The CDR3 coding sequence is TGCGCCAGCAGCTTAGGGGTTTCCGGAAACACCATATATTTT. This sequence encodes CASSLGVSGNTIYF. Supplemented by reference TRBV5-1 and TRBJ1-3, the full variable domain reads KAGVTQTPRYLIKTRGQQVTLSCSPISGHRSVSWYQQTPGQGLQFLFEYFSETQRNKGNFPGRFSGRQFSNSRSEMNVSTLELGDSALYLCASSLGVSGNTIYFGEGSWLTVV.